Reported below is one T cell receptor beta chain. This entry belongs to a study of blood T cell repertoires in COVID-19. The assay was immunoSEQ multiplex PCR, and TCRdb's table has in-frame clones only and misses some. The sample has about 81,000 clones; approximately 86% are singletons. This CDR3 has 12 residues. V was shortened by 6 bases and J by 3 bases, with 8 bases between the two germline ends. Germline CDR1 LGHNT, CDR2 FRNRAP. The V call is TRBV12-5, the J call TRBJ2-5; tentatively, D is TRBD2 (5 bases). The sequenced sample consisted of peripheral blood. This clonotype was obtained from a woman of 80 years or more with acute or convalescent COVID-19. The CDR3 coding sequence is TGTGCTAGTGGAGAGGGTAAAGAGACCCAGTACTTC. Translating gives CASGEGKETQYF.